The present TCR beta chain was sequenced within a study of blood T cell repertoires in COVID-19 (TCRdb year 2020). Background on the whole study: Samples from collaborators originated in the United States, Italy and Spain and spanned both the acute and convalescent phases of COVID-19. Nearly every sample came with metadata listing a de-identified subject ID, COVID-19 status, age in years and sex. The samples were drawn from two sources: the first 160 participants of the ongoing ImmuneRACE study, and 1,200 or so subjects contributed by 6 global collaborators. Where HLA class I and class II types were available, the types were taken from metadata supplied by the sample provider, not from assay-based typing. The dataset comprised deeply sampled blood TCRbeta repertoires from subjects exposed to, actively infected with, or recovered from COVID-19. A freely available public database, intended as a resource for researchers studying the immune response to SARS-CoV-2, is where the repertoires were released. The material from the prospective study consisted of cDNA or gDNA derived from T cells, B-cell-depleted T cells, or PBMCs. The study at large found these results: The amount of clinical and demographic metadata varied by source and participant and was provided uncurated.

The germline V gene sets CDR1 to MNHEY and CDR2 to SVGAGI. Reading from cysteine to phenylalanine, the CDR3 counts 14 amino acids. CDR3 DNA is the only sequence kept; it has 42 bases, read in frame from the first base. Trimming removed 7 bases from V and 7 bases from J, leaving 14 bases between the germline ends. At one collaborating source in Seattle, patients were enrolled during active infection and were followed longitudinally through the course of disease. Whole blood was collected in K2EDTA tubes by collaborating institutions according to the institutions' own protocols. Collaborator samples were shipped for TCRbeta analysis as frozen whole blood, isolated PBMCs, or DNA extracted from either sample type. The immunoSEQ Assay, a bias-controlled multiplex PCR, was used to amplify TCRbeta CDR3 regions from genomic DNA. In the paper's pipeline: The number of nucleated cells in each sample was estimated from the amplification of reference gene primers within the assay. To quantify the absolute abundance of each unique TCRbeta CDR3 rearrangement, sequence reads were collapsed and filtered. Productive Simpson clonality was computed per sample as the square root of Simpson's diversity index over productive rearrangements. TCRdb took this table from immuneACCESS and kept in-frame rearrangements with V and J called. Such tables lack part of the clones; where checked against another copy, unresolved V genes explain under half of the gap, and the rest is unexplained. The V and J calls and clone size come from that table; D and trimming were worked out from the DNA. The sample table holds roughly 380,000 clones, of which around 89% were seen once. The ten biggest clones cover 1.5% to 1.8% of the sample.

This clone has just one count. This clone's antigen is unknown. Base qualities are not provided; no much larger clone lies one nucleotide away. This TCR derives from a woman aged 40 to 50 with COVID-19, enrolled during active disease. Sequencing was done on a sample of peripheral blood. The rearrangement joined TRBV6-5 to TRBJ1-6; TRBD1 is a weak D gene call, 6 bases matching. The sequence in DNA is TGTGCCAGCATATCGTGGGGGCTGAATTCACCCCTCCACTTT. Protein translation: CASISWGLNSPLHF.